A selection of T cell receptor beta chains follows, all from one sample in a study of chemoradiotherapy in HPV16-positive cancers. Produced via immunoSEQ multiplex PCR; TCRdb's table is partial and in-frame only. The table includes roughly 32,000 clones, roughly nine tenths detected once. The input for sequencing was blood, taken from a patient who underwent chemoradiotherapy. The receptor set was obtained from a human donor with HPV-associated anogenital cancer. Each CDR3 is given with its conserved first and last residue. A D gene is named only where the DNA matches it firmly. Part of the rows lack a size; the others show once, few, many or a class for expanded clones.

clone size | D gene | J gene | V gene | CDR3 DNA | CDR3 protein
. | . | TRBJ2-3 | TRBV23-1 | TGCGCCAGCAGTCAATCGACCAGCGCCTGCACAGATACGCAGTATTTT | CASSQSTSACTDTQYF
. | . | TRBJ1-2 | TRBV19 | TGTGCCAGCAAACCCCCGGGAGACTATGGCTACACCTTC | CASKPPGDYGYTF
once | TRBD2 | TRBJ2-2 | TRBV9 | TGTGCCAGCAGCGGGACTAGCGGTTCCGTAACCGGGGAGCTGTTTTTT | CASSGTSGSVTGELFF
. | TRBD2 | TRBJ2-5 | TRBV7-3 | TGTGCCAGCAGCACAACTAGCGTCGGGGAGACCCAGTACTTC | CASSTTSVGETQYF
. | . | TRBJ1-3 | TRBV30 | TGTGCCTGGAGTCCTTCTGGTGTAGGGGGCTCTGGAAACACCATATATTTT | CAWSPSGVGGSGNTIYF
. | . | TRBJ2-7 | TRBV6-1 | TGTGCCAGCAGTTCGGGCACCAATTTACCCCACTTC | CASSSGTNLPHF
. | . | TRBJ2-7 | TRBV6-5 | TGTGCCAGCAGTCACTACGAGCAGTACTTC | CASSHYEQYF
. | . | TRBJ2-7 | TRBV10-2 | TGCGCCAGCAGTGAAATAGCCCGGGAATATAACGAGCAGTACTTC | CASSEIAREYNEQYF
. | . | TRBJ1-1 | TRBV5-1 | TGCGCCAGCAGCCCTGGGGACACTGAAGCTTTCTTT | CASSPGDTEAFF
few | . | TRBJ2-3 | TRBV29-1 | TGCAGCGTTGGGTCAGGGTTTACAGATACGCAGTATTTT | CSVGSGFTDTQYF
once | . | TRBJ1-3 | TRBV10-1 | TGCGCCAGCAGTGAGTCGGGATTCTCTGGAAACACCATATATTTT | CASSESGFSGNTIYF
. | . | TRBJ2-7 | TRBV5-8 | TGTGCCAGCAGCTTGGGGGGCCCCGCTAAGTACGAGCAGTACTTC | CASSLGGPAKYEQYF
. | . | TRBJ2-7 | TRBV10-3 | TGTGCCATCAGTGAGGGGGGCAGGACCTACGAGCAGTACTTC | CAISEGGRTYEQYF
. | . | TRBJ2-1 | TRBV7-9 | TGTGCCAGCGGGATATACAATGAGCAGTTCTTC | CASGIYNEQFF
. | . | TRBJ1-6 | TRBV15 | TGTGCCACCAGCAGAGGGGGGCAGGCCAATTCACCCCTCCACTTT | CATSRGGQANSPLHF
once | . | TRBJ2-5 | TRBV9 | TGTGCCAGCAGCATCCGACAGGCCTACCAAGAGACCCAGTACTTC | CASSIRQAYQETQYF
. | . | TRBJ1-1 | TRBV6-6 | TGTGCCAGCAGTTACGGGGGCGCGGACACTGAAGCTTTCTTT | CASSYGGADTEAFF
. | TRBD2 | TRBJ2-3 | TRBV6-4 | TGTGCCAGCAGTGAAGGAGCGGGAGAGGCAGATACGCAGTATTTT | CASSEGAGEADTQYF
. | . | TRBJ2-7 | TRBV5-6 | TGTGCCAGCAGCTTAGTCTCGGACGTTCTTAGCAACGAGCAGTACTTC | CASSLVSDVLSNEQYF
. | TRBD1 | TRBJ2-7 | TRBV6-1 | TGTGCCAGCAGGTCAGGGGGCGGCATCTACGAGCAGTACTTC | CASRSGGGIYEQYF
. | . | TRBJ1-2 | TRBV2 | TGTGCCAGCAGTGACAAGGGTTACTATGGCTACACCTTC | CASSDKGYYGYTF
. | . | TRBJ2-7 | TRBV19 | TGTGCCAGTAGTATAGATCGGGCGACCGAGCAGTACTTC | CASSIDRATEQYF
. | . | TRBJ1-2 | TRBV7-9 | TGTGCCAGCAGCTTAGAGGGGCGCACCTATGGCTACACCTTC | CASSLEGRTYGYTF
. | . | TRBJ1-1 | TRBV2 | TGTGCCAGCAGTAAGGCAGGGGCAGAGGCTTTCTTT | CASSKAGAEAFF
. | . | TRBJ2-2 | TRBV2 | TGTGCCAGTAAAAAGGACAGCGGAGATACCGGGGAGCTGTTTTTT | CASKKDSGDTGELFF
. | . | TRBJ1-1 | TRBV5-4 | TGTGCCAGCAGCTTGATGGCAGGGATGGGTGGCACTGAAGCTTTCTTT | CASSLMAGMGGTEAFF
. | . | TRBJ2-2 | TRBV15 | TGTGCCACCAGCAGAGAAACCGGTTCTAACACCGGGGAGCTGTTTTTT | CATSRETGSNTGELFF
. | TRBD1 | TRBJ1-1 | TRBV7-3 | TGTGCCAGCAGCGACAGACAGGGCGCGGAAGCTTTCTTT | CASSDRQGAEAFF
. | . | TRBJ2-4 | TRBV7-2 | TGTGCCAGCAGAGCTAGAGGGAAGGGACACCTAGCCAAAAACATTCAGTACTTC | CASRARGKGHLAKNIQYF
once | . | TRBJ1-5 | TRBV18 | TGTGCCAGCTCACCACAGGGGGGTCAGCCCCAGCATTTT | CASSPQGGQPQHF
. | TRBD2 | TRBJ2-3 | TRBV19 | TGTGCCAGTAGCCCCGTGGCTAGCGGACACACAGATACGCAGTATTTT | CASSPVASGHTDTQYF
once | . | TRBJ1-2 | TRBV30 | TGCGCTGCACAGGCTCACTATGGCTACACCTTC | CAAQAHYGYTF
. | . | TRBJ2-1 | TRBV30 | TGTGCCTGGAGTTCAGGGGACTGGTCCTTCTATGAGCAGTTCTTC | CAWSSGDWSFYEQFF
. | . | TRBJ1-2 | TRBV6-6 | TGTGCCAGCAGTTACTCGGAGGGGAACTATGGCTACACCTTC | CASSYSEGNYGYTF
. | TRBD1 | TRBJ1-2 | TRBV5-4 | TGTGCCAGCAGCTTGGCAACAGGGGGCACCTATGGCTACACCTTC | CASSLATGGTYGYTF
. | TRBD1 | TRBJ1-6 | TRBV7-9 | TGTGCCAGCAGTTACATACAGGGGGCAAGTAATTCACCCCTCCACTTT | CASSYIQGASNSPLHF
. | TRBD1 | TRBJ1-5 | TRBV6-6 | TGTGCCAGCACCAAAGGGGGCAATAGCAATCAGCCCCAGCATTTT | CASTKGGNSNQPQHF
. | TRBD1 | TRBJ2-7 | TRBV27 | TGTGCCAGCAGTCACCTCCGGGACAGGGGCCACGAGCAGTACTTC | CASSHLRDRGHEQYF
. | TRBD1 | TRBJ2-3 | TRBV7-2 | TGTGCCAGCAGGCCGAGGACAGGGGTGCAAGATACGCAGTATTTT | CASRPRTGVQDTQYF
. | TRBD1 | TRBJ2-2 | TRBV9 | TGTGCCAGCAGCGTCAGGGGGCAAGCCGGGGAGCTGTTTTTT | CASSVRGQAGELFF
. | . | TRBJ1-5 | TRBV19 | TGTGCCAGTAGTACCGGGGGCGGTAGCAATCAGCCCCAGCATTTT | CASSTGGGSNQPQHF
. | TRBD1 | TRBJ1-6 | TRBV11-3 | TGTGCCAGCAGCTTTCCCGGGACAGGGGTCTCACCCCTCCACTTT | CASSFPGTGVSPLHF
. | TRBD1 | TRBJ1-6 | TRBV6-5 | TGTGCCAGTTACAGGGGCTATAATTCACCCCTCCACTTT | CASYRGYNSPLHF
. | . | TRBJ2-3 | TRBV27 | TGTGCCAGCAGTTCACGACAGGGAGGAGATACGCAGTATTTT | CASSSRQGGDTQYF
. | . | TRBJ2-7 | TRBV7-2 | TGTGCCAGCAGCTCAGCGCGGGTAGGGAACTACGAGCAGTACTTC | CASSSARVGNYEQYF
. | TRBD1 | TRBJ1-1 | TRBV9 | TGTGCCAGCAGCCGGACCGGGACAGGGAGGGGTACTGAAGCTTTCTTT | CASSRTGTGRGTEAFF
. | TRBD2 | TRBJ2-2 | TRBV13 | TGTGCCAGCAGCCCCCCAACTAGCGGGAGGGCCTTCGACACCGGGGAGCTGTTTTTT | CASSPPTSGRAFDTGELFF
. | . | TRBJ2-6 | TRBV19 | TGTGCCAGTAGTATCTGGGGGCACACGACTCGCGCCGGCTCTGGGGCCAACGTCCTGACTTTC | CASSIWGHTTRAGSGANVLTF
once | TRBD1 | TRBJ2-3 | TRBV25-1 | TGTGCCAGCAGTCCCACAGGGGGGACAGATACGCAGTATTTT | CASSPTGGTDTQYF
. | . | TRBJ1-6 | TRBV18 | TGTGCCAGCTCCCCCAGTGGGGGTTTCGGTTCACCCCTCCACTTT | CASSPSGGFGSPLHF
. | . | TRBJ2-2 | TRBV7-9 | TGTGCCAGCAGCCACGCAAGTCGGGGGCAGCCGGGCACCGGGGAGCTGTTTTTT | CASSHASRGQPGTGELFF
once | TRBD1 | TRBJ2-5 | TRBV7-2 | TGTGCCAGCAGCTTAGTATCCCAGGGGGCGGGGGAGACCCAGTACTTC | CASSLVSQGAGETQYF
. | . | TRBJ1-5 | TRBV6-1 | TGTGCCAGTGGGACGGTTAATAGCAATCAGCCCCAGCATTTT | CASGTVNSNQPQHF
. | . | TRBJ1-2 | TRBV5-6 | TGTGCCAGCAGCTTGGCGGGCGTACGCTATGGCTACACCTTC | CASSLAGVRYGYTF
. | . | TRBJ1-3 | TRBV7-2 | TGTGCCAGCAGCTTAGAGGCTGGGAACTCTGGAAACACCATATATTTT | CASSLEAGNSGNTIYF
. | . | TRBJ1-5 | TRBV9 | TGTGCCAGCAGCGTAGGGAGCAATCAGCCCCAGCATTTT | CASSVGSNQPQHF
. | . | TRBJ1-5 | TRBV11-2 | TGTGCCAGCAGCTTAGGGGGCAGGGACAATCAGCCCCAGCATTTT | CASSLGGRDNQPQHF
. | TRBD2 | TRBJ2-7 | TRBV11-2 | TGTGCCAGCAGCTTAGAGGCTAGCGGTGCCTACGAGCAGTACTTC | CASSLEASGAYEQYF
few | . | TRBJ2-1 | TRBV18 | TGTGCCAGCTCACCACCAACTAATGAGCAGTTCTTC | CASSPPTNEQFF